The clone carrying this T cell receptor beta chain has just a few counts. Its antigen is as yet unknown. No fewer than 5.5 micrograms of total RNA were isolated from every sample. For the second PCR, which ran for about 7 to 11 cycles, a sample-barcoded 5' primer and a J-beta primer mix were used. Each cDNA was tagged by a template-switch adaptor containing 12 random nucleotides. MiXCR was run by TCRdb on the 5' RACE reads, yielding one entry per CDR3 protein. The data show around 1,800,000 distinct CDR3 sequences, with 30% to 40% seen just once and about 21% held by the top ten. Trimming shortened V by 10 bases and J by 4 bases, and 12 bases separated the two germline ends. The CDR3 has 12 amino acids. The germline CDR1 and CDR2 sequences are MNHNS and SASEGT. This sample is drawn from a study of blood T cells in healthy people across ages. Across the whole study: About one barcoded TCR beta cDNA was captured per two T cells. Overall study findings and caveats: Researchers judged that diversity estimates from one million T cells fell short of true values.

J is TRBJ2-3 and V is TRBV6-1; D may match TRBD1 or TRBD2 (6 bases each). This TCR was recovered from a human donor in good health. The sample consisted of blood. CDR3 in DNA: TGTGCCACGAGGGGGGACTCAGATACGCAGTATTTT. This encodes CATRGDSDTQYF.